The present entry profiles one TCR beta chain with its context. The V gene's germline CDR1 is MNHEY and CDR2 SMNVEV (reference sequence). V was pared by 6 bases and J by 10 bases, with 16 bases between. This CDR3 is built from 13 residues. The sample originates from a study of blood T cell repertoires in COVID-19. Looking at the study overall: From T cells, B-cell-depleted T cells, or PBMCs came the material, which was cDNA or gDNA.

Original data processing: Scientists estimated how many nucleated cells there were by amplifying reference gene primers. This table comes from immunoSEQ multiplex PCR, and its TCRdb copy is limited to in-frame clones, with some not included. V and J calls and clone size are given by that table; D and trimming were obtained from the DNA. The data hold some 110,000 clones, with approximately 72% observed a single time. The receptor was derived from a woman aged 65 to 85 with acute or convalescent COVID-19. Material: peripheral blood. The gene calls are TRBV27 and TRBJ2-1, with D maybe TRBD1 (5 bases). Here the CDR3 DNA reads TGTGCCAGCAGGAACGTTGGGGCCAGGGAGCAGTTCTTC. Translated, it gives CASRNVGAREQFF.